The present T cell receptor (beta chain) was sequenced within a study of siplizumab effects on memory and regulatory T cells (dated 2019 in TCRdb). As for the study more broadly: The study examined how the anti-CD2 antibody siplizumab affects alloreactive T-cell subsets in allogeneic mixed lymphocyte reactions built from human PBMCs. What the study reported, not specific to this receptor: The suppressive function of proliferating Tregs from siplizumab cultures was not functionally confirmed. Siplizumab significantly lowered the cumulative frequency of alloreactive sequences that could be traced to unstimulated CD4+ memory T cells. For roughly 75-96% of proliferating CD4+ or CD8+ clones, no naive or memory phenotype could be assigned. Because sequences at frequencies below about 10^-5 were poorly captured, only a minor fraction of alloreactive clones could be mapped back to unstimulated subsets. Greater diversity appeared to be present in unstimulated naive T cells than in memory T cells, and a substantial contribution to the alloresponse seemed to be made by naive cells. In reactions with siplizumab, an average of about 69% of mappable alloreactive CD4+ clones were Treg-derived, compared with roughly 26% in control reactions.

The method was the immunoSEQ multiplex PCR assay. Roughly 9.8 x 10^4 TCR templates per sample were assayed on the deep sequencing platform. Genomic DNA extracted from sorted T cells was used for TCRbeta CDR3 sequencing. The authors' analysis ran thus. The R programming language was used for clonal analysis of the TCRbeta CDR3 data. Comparing unstimulated samples against CFSE-low samples taken after the reaction was how alloreactive CD4+ and CD8+ clones were defined. Regulatory or non-regulatory origin of alloreactive CD4+ clones was assigned by matching sequences to the sorted unstimulated Treg and non-Treg repertoires. In TCRdb, the immuneACCESS table is reduced to in-frame sequences with V and J assigned. These tables do not hold every clone; where another copy was compared, an unresolved V gene accounts for under half, and the others remain unexplained. Clone size and the V and J calls come from that table; the DNA yielded D and trimming. For this sample there are around 95,000 clones; around 90% appear just once. The ten largest clonotypes hold 0.15% of the sample.

Spanning cysteine to phenylalanine, the CDR3 consists of 13 amino acids. CDR3 DNA only is kept here, 39 bases in frame from base 1. The junction shows trimming of 0 bases on V and 5 bases on J, plus 8 bases between the germline ends. The CDR1 and CDR2 encoded by the germline V gene are SGDLS and YYNGEE. A single count supports this clone. Its antigen is currently not known. The sample holds no much larger clone one base away, and base qualities are not on file. TCRbeta CDR3 sequencing was performed on sorted unstimulated T cells and on proliferating T cells recovered from mixed lymphocyte reactions. Fresh whole blood from approximately ten HLA-typed healthy donors was used to isolate PBMCs.

The sample taken for sequencing was CD4+ T cells sorted from blood. Recombination connected TRBV9 to TRBJ1-1; there is no confident call for the D gene. The receptor was derived from a human donor in good health. The CDR3 has the sequence CASSVVEKTEAFF. The bases are TGTGCCAGCAGCGTAGTTGAGAAGACTGAAGCTTTCTTT.